A selection of T cell receptor beta chains follows, all from one sample in a study of blood T cells in healthy people across ages. TCRdb analysed the 5' RACE reads with MiXCR anew, one entry per CDR3 protein. The sample lists some 560,000 distinct CDR3 sequences, about 29% occurring once. These data also formed part of another study, on T cells of mothers and their children.

The source material was blood. The receptors come from a boy aged 2 to 10 in good health. CDR3s include the opening cysteine and the closing phenylalanine or tryptophan. D genes are given only for firm matches. Clone size is not always given. Where it is, it says once, few, many or a class for expanded clones.

j_call clone_size d_call v_call cdr3_nt cdr3_aa
TRBJ1-1 few - TRBV18 TGTGCCAGCTCACCAGGAGCAGGGTTTGTTACTGAAGCTTTCTTT CASSPGAGFVTEAFF
TRBJ2-1 - TRBD2 TRBV9 TGTGCCAGCAGCGTAGGCCAGCGGGACTACAATGAGCAGTTCTTC CASSVGQRDYNEQFF
TRBJ2-7 - - TRBV12-3/TRBV12-4 TGTGCCAGCAGCCCGAACAGGCTCTGGGGGGAGCAGTACTTC CASSPNRLWGEQYF
TRBJ2-3 - - TRBV11-2 TGTGCCAGCAGCCGCCCCGGGACTCCCACAACGCAGTATTTT CASSRPGTPTTQYF
TRBJ1-2 few - TRBV12-3/TRBV12-4 TGTGCCAGCAGTCCCCACGGGGTGGGGGCCTATTGGGGCTACACCTTC CASSPHGVGAYWGYTF
TRBJ1-4 few TRBD1 TRBV20-1 TGCAGTGCTTTCCGCGGGACAGACGAAAAACTGTTTTTT CSAFRGTDEKLFF
TRBJ2-5 few - TRBV9 TGTGCCAGCAGCGTAGTCCCTATGGAGACCCAGTACTTC CASSVVPMETQYF
TRBJ2-5 - - TRBV12-3/TRBV12-4 TGTGCCAGCAGCTTATCGAGCGTTGAGACCCAGTACTTC CASSLSSVETQYF
TRBJ2-5 few TRBD2 TRBV7-2 TGTGCCAGCAGCTTATCTAGCGGGTTCCAAGAGACCCAGTACTTC CASSLSSGFQETQYF
TRBJ1-1 - - TRBV21-1 TGTGCCAGCAAGGGACAGAAGTCTGAAGCTTTCTTT CASKGQKSEAFF
TRBJ1-6 few TRBD1 TRBV6-5 TGTGCCAGCAGTTTTACAGGGGCATGGGATTCACCCCTCCACTTT CASSFTGAWDSPLHF
TRBJ2-2 - TRBD1 TRBV29-1 TGCAGCGTTGACGGACAGGGGGCGTTCGGGGAGCTGTTTTTT CSVDGQGAFGELFF
TRBJ2-5 - - TRBV6-5 TGTGCCAGCAATTCAGCGCAGTTCCAAGAGACCCAGTACTTC CASNSAQFQETQYF
TRBJ2-5 - - TRBV12-3/TRBV12-4 TGTGCCAGCAGTTTAGGTCCCGGGGCGTTGGAGACCCAGTACTTC CASSLGPGALETQYF
TRBJ2-3 - - TRBV20-1 TGCAGTGCTAGAGATCCGCGGACGACAGATACGCAGTATTTT CSARDPRTTDTQYF
TRBJ2-5 - - TRBV7-2 TGTGCCAGCAGCCAGCCGGGGATGGTGGAGACCCAGTACTTC CASSQPGMVETQYF
TRBJ2-3 - TRBD2 TRBV5-1 TGCGCCAGCAGCCTAGGGACTAGCGGGACCTCAGATACGCAGTATTTT CASSLGTSGTSDTQYF
TRBJ2-2 - - TRBV5-1 TGCGCCAGCAGCCCGGGGGTTACTACCGGGGAGCTGTTTTTT CASSPGVTTGELFF
TRBJ1-6 - TRBD1 TRBV12-3/TRBV12-4 TGTGCCAGCAGTTTCGGTTGGGACAGGGGAGGATCACCCCTCCACTTT CASSFGWDRGGSPLHF
TRBJ2-5 - - TRBV7-2 TGTGCCAGCCATGGGGGCGCCAAGAAGACCCAGTACTTC CASHGGAKKTQYF
TRBJ2-2 - TRBD1 TRBV9 TGTGCCAGCAGCGTAGAGGGGGGACAGGGGAACACCGGGGAGCTGTTTTTT CASSVEGGQGNTGELFF
TRBJ2-3 few - TRBV29-1 TGCAGCGTTGCTTACCACAGGAATCGGGGGTCAGATACGCAGTATTTT CSVAYHRNRGSDTQYF
TRBJ2-3 many - TRBV11-2 TGTGCCAGCAGCTTCCCCCTGGATACGCAGTATTTT CASSFPLDTQYF
TRBJ2-7 - TRBD1 TRBV20-1 TGCAGTGCTAGCCTTGGACAGGGGGCTAAACCCTACGAGCAGTACTTC CSASLGQGAKPYEQYF
TRBJ2-7 few - TRBV12-3/TRBV12-4 TGTGCCAGCAGTTTATCAAGAGAAGCCTACGAGCAGTACTTC CASSLSREAYEQYF
TRBJ2-3 - - TRBV20-1 TGCAGTGCGGGCATCGCAGATACGCAGTATTTT CSAGIADTQYF
TRBJ1-2 few - TRBV27 TGTGCCAGCAGTTTCAGCCCTCTAAAAGGGATTTTCTATGGCTACACCTTC CASSFSPLKGIFYGYTF
TRBJ1-2 - - TRBV20-1 TGCAGTGCTAAAACAGACTATGGCTACACCTTC CSAKTDYGYTF
TRBJ2-5 - - TRBV25-1 TGTGCCAGCAAGGAGAATAGCGGAGTTGTGACCCAGTACTTC CASKENSGVVTQYF
TRBJ2-7 once TRBD2 TRBV7-8 TGTGCCAGCAGCAAACTAGCGGCTACCTACGAGCAGTACTTC CASSKLAATYEQYF
TRBJ2-1 many - TRBV6-1 TGTGCCAGCACGGGGGTCCTTCGGAATGAGCAGTTCTTC CASTGVLRNEQFF
TRBJ2-2 - - TRBV28 TGTGCCAGCAGTTTGGATTCTACCGGGGGGCTGTTTTTT CASSLDSTGGLFF
TRBJ1-1 - - TRBV7-9 TGTGCCAGCAGCCCCCACCCGACAGCCATGAACATTGAAGCTTTCTTT CASSPHPTAMNIEAFF
TRBJ2-6 few TRBD2 TRBV10-2 TGCGCGGGGAGACTAGCGGCCTCTGGGGCCAACGTCCTGACTTTC CAGRLAASGANVLTF
TRBJ2-7 - - TRBV10-3 TGTGCCATCAGTGAGGCCGGGATGAGCTCCTGCGAGCAGTACTTC CAISEAGMSSCEQYF
TRBJ1-2 - - TRBV5-6 TGTGCCAGCAGCCCAAACACCGATGGCTACACCTTC CASSPNTDGYTF
TRBJ2-1 - - TRBV11-2 TGTGCCAGCAGCGCCCCAATGAGTCAGTTCTTC CASSAPMSQFF